This T cell receptor (beta chain) was identified during a study of a mutant IDH1 vaccine in newly diagnosed glioma. Study overall: Pretreatment consisted of radiotherapy, temozolomide, or both, with most receiving both.

The CDR3 is made up of 10 amino acids. Germline V gene sequence: CDR1 SGHAT, CDR2 FQNNGV. V dropped 8 bases and J dropped 2 bases, with 3 bases sitting between them. This table comes from immunoSEQ multiplex PCR, and its TCRdb copy is limited to in-frame clones, with some not included. The table lists 20,000 to 25,000 clones, 84% of them singletons. Time point denoted: week 47, end of study. Mutant IDH1 20-mer peptide, at 300 ug, made up each vaccine dose, with topical imiquimod. Donor tumors were new WHO grade 3 or 4 IDH1-mutant, ATRX-lost astrocytomas. Points on this clone: What it binds is not known.

V gene TRBV11-2 combines with J gene TRBJ1-1; the D is unclear. Material: PBMCs, obtained from a glioma patient whose treatment included an IDH1 peptide vaccine. The receptor's source is a middle-aged man with glioma. The CDR3 here is CASSNTEAFF. Written as DNA, the CDR3 is TGTGCCAGCTCTAACACTGAAGCTTTCTTT. The full variable domain, completed using reference TRBV11-2 and TRBJ1-1, is EAGVAQSPRYKIIEKRQSVAFWCNPISGHATLYWYQQILGQGPKLLIQFQNNGVVDDSQLPKDRFSAERLKGVDSTLKIQPAKLEDSAVYLCASSNTEAFFGQGTRLTVV.